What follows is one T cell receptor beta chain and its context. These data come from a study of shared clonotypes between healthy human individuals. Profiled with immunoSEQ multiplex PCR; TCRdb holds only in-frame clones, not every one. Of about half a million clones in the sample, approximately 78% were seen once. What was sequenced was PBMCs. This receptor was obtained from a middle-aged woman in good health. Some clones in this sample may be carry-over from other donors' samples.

The CDR3 here is CASSLSRPLVYEQYF. The CDR3 DNA follows: TGCGCCAGCAGCTTGTCACGGCCCCTAGTCTACGAGCAGTACTTC. The V call is TRBV5-1, the J call TRBJ2-7; D not certain. Germline V lookup: CDR1 SGHRS, CDR2 YFSETQ. Trimming stripped 1 base from V and 3 bases from J, with 14 bases between. The CDR3 is made up of 15 amino acids.